The next 17 T cell receptor beta chains were all read from a single sample in a study of blood T cells in healthy people across ages. It was with a sample-barcoded 5' primer and a J-beta primer mix that a second PCR of roughly 7 to 12 cycles was run. TCRdb passed the 5' RACE reads through MiXCR, listing each CDR3 protein once. Of 550,000 to 750,000 distinct CDR3 sequences listed, roughly 20% were seen once; the top ten hold roughly 3.7%. Sequenced sample: blood. These receptors were collected from a man aged 70 or older in good health.

The table lists this clonotype with a few counts. The rearrangement joins TRBV20-1 to TRBJ2-5, with 13 nucleotides matching TRBD2. CDR3 length: 15 amino acids. After removal of 6 bases from V and 1 base from J, the junction contained 5 bases not matched to a gene. Per the germline V gene, CDR1 is DFQATT and CDR2 is SNEGSKA (reference sequence). For the CDR3, the DNA is TGCAGTGCAAAGGGGACTAGCGGGGCCCAAGAGACCCAGTACTTC. This translates into CSAKGTSGAQETQYF.

This chain joins TRBV20-1 and TRBJ2-2; the match to TRBD1 covers 8 bases. The CDR3 loop spans 14 amino acids. CDR1 and CDR2 from the germline V gene are DFQATT and SNEGSKA (reference sequence). V trimming: 5 bases; J trimming: 7 bases; junction bases outside the gene matches: 9. The CDR3 DNA follows: TGCAGTGCTCGCAGGGGGCTAGAAGGCGGGGAGCTGTTTTTT. Translation gives CSARRGLEGGELFF.

The chain couples TRBV14 to TRBJ1-5, with a weak D call TRBD1 (5 bases). CDR1 and CDR2 (germline): SGHDN, FVKESK. V lost 3 bases to trimming and J lost 9 bases, with 12 bases between them. The CDR3 has 13 residues. CDR3 sequence: CASSQKGYGPQHF. DNA of the CDR3: TGTGCCAGCAGCCAGAAGGGGTACGGGCCCCAGCATTTT.

This clonotype occurred a few times. This rearrangement joins TRBV2 to TRBJ2-1; possibly TRBD2 for D (5 bases). CDR1 is SNHLY, CDR2 FYNNEI, per germline. Trimming removed 7 bases at V and 9 bases at J, with 13 bases between. This CDR3 contains 12 residues. CDR3 sequence reads: CASKGPGVEQFF. CDR3 nucleotides: TGTGCCAGCAAAGGACCCGGGGTTGAGCAGTTCTTC.

This clonotype was counted between two and nine times. The V and J genes are TRBV27 and TRBJ2-6; TRBD1 or TRBD2 may be the D gene (5 bases each). V gave up 2 bases and J gave up 4 bases, with 9 bases separating them. The length of the CDR3 is 15 residues. Germline CDR1 MNHEY, CDR2 SMNVEV (reference sequence). The CDR3 region is CASSLEGLGANVLTF. The CDR3 DNA reads TGTGCCAGCAGTTTAGAGGGGCTGGGGGCCAACGTCCTGACTTTC. Looking up the rest from reference TRBV27 and TRBJ2-6 gives the full variable domain: EAQVTQNPRYLITVTGKKLTVTCSQNMNHEYMSWYRQDPGLGLRQIYYSMNVEVTDKGDVPEGYKVSRKEKRNFPLILESPSPNQTSLYFCASSLEGLGANVLTFGAGSRLTVL.

This clonotype was seen more than once but under ten times. The genes are TRBV12-3 or TRBV12-4 and TRBJ2-2, with 9 bases lining up with TRBD2. Trimming cost V 0 bases and J 4 bases; bases outside gene matches: 3. This CDR3 has 16 residues. The CDR3 DNA is TGTGCCAGCAGTTTAGCGTTTAGCGGGAGCACCGGGGAGCTGTTTTTT. Residues: CASSLAFSGSTGELFF.

A remark on this clonotype: The germline gene is not matched at one end of the junction; a read error may be the cause. The chain is built from TRBV5-1 and TRBJ2-5, with a tentative D call TRBD1 (5 bases). The CDR3 has 16 amino acids. CDR1 and CDR2 (germline): SGHRS, YFSETQ. The CDR3 sequence: CASSLGAGSIVETQYF. The CDR3 DNA reads as TGCGCCAGCAGCTTGGGTGCAGGGTCGATAGTGGAGACCCAGTACTTT. The complete variable domain, with remaining parts taken from reference TRBV5-1 and TRBJ2-5, reads KAGVTQTPRYLIKTRGQQVTLSCSPISGHRSVSWYQQTPGQGLQFLFEYFSETQRNKGNFPGRFSGRQFSNSRSEMNVSTLELGDSALYLCASSLGAGSIVETQYFGPGTRLLVL.

This chain uses TRBV7-9 with TRBJ2-4; no clear D. Germline V gene lookup returns CDR1 SEHNR and CDR2 FQNEAQ (reference sequence). The V end lost 6 bases, the J end lost 7 bases, and 7 bases lay between the germline ends. This CDR3 has 11 residues. The CDR3 reads CASSWSNIQYF. CDR3 sequence (DNA): TGTGCCAGCAGTTGGTCGAACATTCAGTACTTC.

CDR3 amino acids: CASSADPWATDTQYF. DNA for the CDR3: TGCGCCAGCAGCGCCGACCCGTGGGCCACAGATACGCAGTATTTT. The chain employs TRBV5-1 and TRBJ2-3; D not certain. The CDR3 spans 15 residues. Germline lookup yields CDR1 SGHRS and CDR2 YFSETQ. Trimming took off 4 bases at V and 2 bases at J, with 14 bases between the two ends.

This clonotype was counted ten times or more. This rearrangement joins TRBV11-2 to TRBJ1-1; possibly TRBD1 for D (5 bases). Deletions cut 6 bases from V and 3 bases from J, with 23 bases between. The CDR3 is made up of 17 amino acids. Per the germline V gene, CDR1 is SGHAT and CDR2 is FQNNGV. The DNA for the CDR3 is TGTGCCAGCAGTCCGAGCCTGGGGGGAATGGGTGACACTGAAGCTTTCTTT. Translated, it gives CASSPSLGGMGDTEAFF.

The rearrangement joins TRBV20-1 to TRBJ1-4, with D unclear. The CDR3 has 14 residues. Germline CDR1 and CDR2: DFQATT and SNEGSKA (reference sequence). Trimming left V 1 base short and J 0 bases short, with 6 bases between. CDR3 residues: CSARGTPTNEKLFF. DNA of the CDR3: TGCAGTGCTAGAGGGACGCCAACTAATGAAAAACTGTTTTTT.

This clonotype has only a few counts. V and J are TRBV4-1 and TRBJ2-1; either TRBD1 or TRBD2 may supply D (5 bases each). Germline values: CDR1 MGHRA, CDR2 YSYEKL. The CDR3 has 16 amino acids. Trimming took off 0 bases at V and 0 bases at J, with 9 bases between the two ends. The CDR3 nucleotides are TGCGCCAGCAGCCAAGATTTGGGGGACTCCTACAATGAGCAGTTCTTC. Protein: CASSQDLGDSYNEQFF.

The table lists this clonotype with many counts. The CDR3 sequence is CASSLTARAYEQYF. The CDR3 nucleotides read TGTGCCAGCTCACTTACCGCCAGGGCCTACGAGCAGTACTTC. The chain couples TRBV18 to TRBJ2-7, with a possible D match to TRBD1 (5 bases). CDR1 is KGHSH and CDR2 is LQKENI in the germline V gene. The V gene lost 4 bases and the J gene lost 2 bases, with 12 bases spanning the gap. The CDR3 extends over 14 amino acids.

This clonotype was detected ten times or more. This chain links TRBV10-3 with TRBJ2-5; D may be TRBD2 (6 bases). The V end lost 4 bases, the J end lost 1 base, and 7 bases lay between the germline ends. The CDR3 runs 13 residues. Germline V gene lookup returns CDR1 ENHRY and CDR2 SYGVKD. CDR3 sequence reads: CAISAGVQETQYF. The CDR3 nucleotides are TGTGCCATCAGTGCGGGGGTCCAAGAGACCCAGTACTTC.

In its sample, this clonotype was seen a few times. This chain links TRBV7-2 with TRBJ2-4, with TRBD1 matching 9 bases. The CDR3 loop spans 16 amino acids. Unmatched junction bases numbered 4, after V lost 0 bases and J lost 4 bases. Germline V gene data show CDR1 as SGHTA and CDR2 as FQGNSA. The CDR3 coding sequence is TGTGCCAGCAGCTTAGCGCCGGGACAGGGAAAAAACATTCAGTACTTC. This codes for CASSLAPGQGKNIQYF.

The chain joins TRBV2 to TRBJ1-1; D unclear. Germline CDR1 reads SNHLY; CDR2 reads FYNNEI. The CDR3 consists of 14 residues. Trimming removed 2 bases at V and 1 base at J, with 8 bases between. The chain's CDR3 is CASSERVGNTEAFF. As DNA, the CDR3 is TGTGCCAGCAGTGAAAGGGTCGGGAACACTGAAGCTTTCTTT.

The V gene is TRBV10-3, the J gene TRBJ2-1; D unclear. The V gene lost 0 bases and the J gene lost 0 bases, with 6 bases spanning the gap. Per the germline V gene, CDR1 is ENHRY and CDR2 is SYGVKD. CDR3 length: 15 amino acids. The CDR3 bases are TGTGCCATCAGTGAGTCCGCGTTCTCCTACAATGAGCAGTTCTTC. Amino acid sequence: CAISESAFSYNEQFF.